This T cell receptor beta chain came from a study of T cell repertoires in cytomegalovirus infection. TCRdb itself ran the reads through MiXCR, one entry per CDR3 protein. The sample gives fewer than 550,000 distinct CDR3 sequences, 31% of which show up once; 12% to 15% is in the top ten. The V gene's germline CDR1 is SGHVS and CDR2 FQNEAQ. V shed 1 base and J shed 7 bases, with 14 bases lying between them. The CDR3 covers 14 residues. This clonotype was seen only a few times. The chain has TRBV7-8 and TRBJ2-7; the D call may be TRBD1 or TRBD2 (7 bases each). The TCR sequence derives from a human donor in good health (CMV status not recorded). Some clones in this sample may be carry-over from other donors' samples. What was sequenced was PBMCs. CDR3 sequence reads: CASSLVIRGGEQYF. The CDR3 coding sequence is TGTGCCAGCAGCTTAGTGATCAGGGGGGGGGAGCAGTACTTC.